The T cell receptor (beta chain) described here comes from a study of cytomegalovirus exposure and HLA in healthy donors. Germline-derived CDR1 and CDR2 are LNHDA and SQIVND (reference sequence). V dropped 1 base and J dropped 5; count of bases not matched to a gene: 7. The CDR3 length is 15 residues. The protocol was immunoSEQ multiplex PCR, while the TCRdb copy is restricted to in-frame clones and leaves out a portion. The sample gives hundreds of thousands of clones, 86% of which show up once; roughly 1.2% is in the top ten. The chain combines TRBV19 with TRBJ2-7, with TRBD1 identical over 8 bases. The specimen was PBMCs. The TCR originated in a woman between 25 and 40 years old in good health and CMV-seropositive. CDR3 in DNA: TGTGCCAGTAGTATAGCCGGGACAGGCGTCGACGAGCAGTACTTC. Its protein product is CASSIAGTGVDEQYF. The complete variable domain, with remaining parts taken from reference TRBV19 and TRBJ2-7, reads DGGITQSPKYLFRKEGQNVTLSCEQNLNHDAMYWYRQDPGQGLRLIYYSQIVNDFQKGDIAEGYSVSREKKESFPLTVTSAQKNPTAFYLCASSIAGTGVDEQYFGPGTRLTVT.